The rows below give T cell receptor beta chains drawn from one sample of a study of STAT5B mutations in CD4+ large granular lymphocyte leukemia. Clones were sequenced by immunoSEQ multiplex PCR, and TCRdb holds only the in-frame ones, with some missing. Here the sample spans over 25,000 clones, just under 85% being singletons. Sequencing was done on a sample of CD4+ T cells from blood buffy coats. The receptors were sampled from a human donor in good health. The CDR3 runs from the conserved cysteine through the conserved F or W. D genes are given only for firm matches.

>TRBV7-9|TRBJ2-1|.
CASSLVDEQFF
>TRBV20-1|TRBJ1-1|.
CSAQRGAEAFF
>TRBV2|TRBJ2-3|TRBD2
CASKGLAGVGDTQYF
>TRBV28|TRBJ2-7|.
CASTPMGLLYEQYF
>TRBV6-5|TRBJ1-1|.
CASSEGTEAFF
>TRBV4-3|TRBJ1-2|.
CASSQDNYRNYGYTF
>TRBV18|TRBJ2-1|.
CASSPGQYNEQFF
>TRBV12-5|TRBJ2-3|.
CASASPSRADTQYF
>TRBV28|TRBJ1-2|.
CASSYYYGYTF
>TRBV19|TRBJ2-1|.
CASRKAELSYNEQFF
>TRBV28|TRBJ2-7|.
CASTSGGGGTYEQYF
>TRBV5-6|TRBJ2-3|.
CASSPLGTTDTQYF
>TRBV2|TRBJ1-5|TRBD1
CASSGLGTGSNQPQHF
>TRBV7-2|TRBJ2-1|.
CASSSSESSYNEQFF
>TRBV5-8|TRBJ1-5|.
CASSFGGVSQPQHF
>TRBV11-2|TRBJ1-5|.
CASRGQMNQPQHF
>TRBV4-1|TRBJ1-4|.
CASSQVSGQIGKLFF
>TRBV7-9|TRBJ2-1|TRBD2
CASSFGTSGSSYNEQFF